Each of the 25 T cell receptor beta chains below was sequenced from the same sample in a study of blood T cells in healthy people across ages. The use of a sample-barcoded 5' primer and a J-beta primer mix characterized a second PCR of roughly 6 to 12 cycles. A single record per CDR3 protein comes from TCRdb applying MiXCR to the 5' RACE reads. The sample has some 1.5 million distinct CDR3 sequences, roughly 43% seen once; the top ten hold around 4%. The material sequenced was blood. The receptor set was obtained from a woman younger than 30 in good health.

The V call is TRBV7-2, the J call TRBJ2-7; weak D call: TRBD1 (5 bases). The J call is doubtful: the DNA matches TRBJ2-5 better. This CDR3 is built from 14 residues. Per germline, CDR1 SGHTA and CDR2 FQGNSA. The CDR3 is CASSLQTVQGTQYF. The CDR3 coding sequence is TGTGCCAGCAGCTTACAAACGGTGCAGGGGACCCAGTACTTC.

This chain uses TRBV7-9 with TRBJ2-1; D perhaps matches TRBD1 (5 bases). V lost 10 bases, J lost 0 bases, and 13 bases lay in between. Per germline, CDR1 SEHNR and CDR2 FQNEAQ (reference sequence). The CDR3 length is 14 residues. CDR3 region: CATPDTASYNEQFF. CDR3 coding DNA: TGTGCCACCCCGGACACGGCCTCCTACAATGAGCAGTTCTTC. The full variable domain, in which reference TRBV7-9 and TRBJ2-1 provide the parts outside the CDR3, is DTGVSQNPRHKITKRGQNVTFRCDPISEHNRLYWYRQTLGQGPEFLTYFQNEAQLEKSRLLSDRFSAERPKGSFSTLEIQRTEQGDSAMYLCATPDTASYNEQFFGPGTRLTVL.

The chain uses TRBV20-1 and TRBJ2-4, with D possibly being TRBD1 (6 bases). The CDR3 is 16 amino acids. The germline V gene encodes CDR1 DFQATT and CDR2 SNEGSKA (reference sequence). V was shortened by 5 bases and J by 13 bases, with 30 bases between the two germline ends. This chain's CDR3 is CSASPGHKSSYNEQYF. The CDR3 DNA sequence: TGCAGTGCTTCCCCGGGACACAAAAGCTCCTACAATGAGCAGTACTTC.

The chain joins TRBV5-6 to TRBJ2-6; D unclear. The germline V gene encodes CDR1 SGHDT and CDR2 YYEEEE. Trimming stripped 0 bases from V and 3 bases from J, with 7 bases between. CDR3 length: 15 amino acids. The CDR3 here is CASSLGGLGANVLTF. CDR3 nucleotides: TGTGCCAGCAGCTTGGGGGGTCTTGGGGCCAACGTCCTGACTTTC.

CDR3 region: CSARVLARAYEQYF. CDR3 in DNA: TGCAGTGCTAGAGTACTAGCGAGGGCCTACGAGCAGTACTTC. The chain combines TRBV20-1 with TRBJ2-7, with 7 bases fitting TRBD2. Germline CDR1 reads DFQATT; CDR2 reads SNEGSKA (reference sequence). This CDR3 is built from 14 residues. J lost 2 bases, V lost 1 base, and 5 bases had no gene match.

There are a few counts of this clonotype. J is TRBJ1-4 and V is TRBV29-1; 8 bases fit TRBD1. This CDR3 contains 13 residues. The ends lost 2 bases at V and 8 bases at J; junction bases unmatched: 4. Germline V CDR1 and CDR2: SQVTM, ANQGSEA. The CDR3 region is CSVEPWTGEKLFF. The DNA for the CDR3 is TGCAGCGTTGAACCCTGGACAGGGGAAAAACTGTTTTTT.

The chain has TRBV12-3 or TRBV12-4 and TRBJ2-4; 13 positions match TRBD2. The closer fit of TRBJ2-7 to the DNA end suggests the J call may be wrong. The CDR3 length is 17 residues. The CDR3 reads CASSPGLAGVMPYEQYF. The DNA for the CDR3 is TGTGCCAGCAGCCCCGGACTAGCGGGAGTCATGCCCTACGAGCAGTACTTC.

Points on this clonotype: The junction departs from the called germline gene at one end, perhaps through a read error. V and J are TRBV7-2 and TRBJ1-2; a weak D match, TRBD1 (5 bases). The germline gives CDR1 SGHTA, CDR2 FQGNSA. The CDR3 sequence is 13 residues long. The CDR3 here is CVSSSGRGYGYTF. In nucleotides, the CDR3 is TGTGTCAGCAGCTCGGGACGGGGCTATGGCTACACCTTC.

This clonotype has a handful of counts. CDR3 residues: CASSITGGKNIQYF. Written as DNA, the CDR3 is TGTGCCAGCAGTATCACAGGGGGGAAAAACATTCAGTACTTC. The genes are TRBV12-3 or TRBV12-4 and TRBJ2-4; 8 bases fit TRBD1. The J segment lost 4 bases and the V segment lost 5 bases, leaving 4 bases of the junction unmatched. The CDR3 is 14 amino acids.

This sequence joins TRBV4-3 and TRBJ2-3; D may be TRBD1 (6 bases). Germline CDR1 is LGHNA and CDR2 is YSLEER. The CDR3 extends over 16 amino acids. V was trimmed by 0 bases and J by 2 bases, leaving 12 bases between them. The chain's CDR3 is CASSQEDRRPTDTQYF. DNA of the CDR3: TGCGCCAGCAGCCAAGAAGACAGGAGGCCCACAGATACGCAGTATTTT.

The chain joins TRBV12-3 or TRBV12-4 to TRBJ2-2, with 7 bases identical to TRBD1. V was clipped by 4 bases and J by 4 bases; unmatched bases: 3. There are 14 residues in the CDR3. The CDR3 here is CASSYRGTTGELFF. The CDR3 nucleotides read TGTGCCAGCAGTTACAGGGGTACCACCGGGGAGCTGTTTTTT.

The chain recombines TRBV30 with TRBJ2-2; D might be TRBD1 or TRBD2, each matching 5 bases. V was shortened by 4 bases and J by 0 bases, with 9 bases between the two germline ends. The length of the CDR3 is 14 residues. Germline-derived CDR1 and CDR2 are GTSNPN and SVGIG (reference sequence). The CDR3 nucleotides read TGTGCCTGGAAGGTGGGGGCGAACACCGGGGAGCTGTTTTTT. This translates into CAWKVGANTGELFF.

In nucleotides, the CDR3 is TGCAGCGTTGAAAAGGGGGGCTCCTATAATTCACCCCTCCACTTT. Residues: CSVEKGGSYNSPLHF. This chain connects TRBV29-1 to TRBJ1-6; possibly TRBD1 for D (6 bases). The length of the CDR3 is 15 residues. Germline V gene sequence: CDR1 SQVTM, CDR2 ANQGSEA. Trimming left V 2 bases short and J 0 bases short, with 8 bases between.

This clonotype was observed a handful of times. The chain joins TRBV20-1 to TRBJ2-1, with TRBD2 matching 12 bases. The CDR3 length is 15 residues. Germline V gene lookup returns CDR1 DFQATT and CDR2 SNEGSKA (reference sequence). The junction had 7 bases not matched to a gene; V was cut back by 1 base and J by 9 bases. The DNA for the CDR3 is TGCAGTGCTAGAGTCCGGCTAGCGGGAGGGAGTGAGCAGTTCTTC. Translated, it gives CSARVRLAGGSEQFF.

The V call is TRBV3-1, the J call TRBJ2-3; D not resolved. CDR3 size: 14 residues. CDR1 and CDR2 from the germline V gene are LGHDT and YNNKEL (reference sequence). With 4 bases removed from V and 4 bases from J, the gap between germline ends came to 12 bases. CDR3 DNA sequence: TGTGCCAGCAGCCCCGGTGGCCTTCCAGATACGCAGTATTTT. Its translation: CASSPGGLPDTQYF.

This clonotype came up a few times. The chain combines TRBV5-1 with TRBJ1-2; a weak D match, TRBD1 (6 bases). The V and J ends lost 4 bases and 3 bases respectively, with 19 bases between them. The CDR3 sequence is 16 residues long. Looked up from germline, CDR1 is SGHRS and CDR2 is YFSETQ. For the CDR3, the DNA is TGCGCCAGCAGCGCCCAGGAGACAAAGGGGGACTATGGCTACACCTTC. Amino acids: CASSAQETKGDYGYTF.

V is TRBV6-6 and J is TRBJ2-2, with 10 bases matching TRBD2. Germline assignment: CDR1 MNHNY and CDR2 SVGAGI (reference sequence). The CDR3 runs to 16 residues. V lost 2 bases to trimming and J lost 6 bases; unmatched junction nucleotides: 6. CDR3 sequence: CASSYRLAGAAGELFF. The CDR3 DNA sequence: TGTGCCAGCAGTTACCGGCTAGCGGGAGCCGCCGGGGAGCTGTTTTTT.

This clonotype appeared many times. V and J are TRBV15 and TRBJ2-5; D is ambiguous. Germline V gives CDR1 LNHNV, CDR2 YYDKDF (reference sequence). The CDR3 has 14 amino acids. V was clipped by 4 bases and J by 13 bases, with 22 bases between them. The CDR3 DNA reads TGTGCCACCAGCACCCATAAGGAAACCCGGAGACCGTACTTC. Residues: CATSTHKETRRPYF.

This clonotype has just a few counts. The rearrangement joins TRBV5-1 to TRBJ2-7; TRBD2 might be the D (5 bases). The CDR3 is 13 amino acids. Germline V lookup: CDR1 SGHRS, CDR2 YFSETQ. V was pared by 2 bases and J by 7 bases, with 13 bases between. CDR3: CASSFKRGDEQYF. DNA of the CDR3: TGCGCCAGCAGCTTCAAACGGGGAGATGAGCAGTACTTC.

This clonotype was seen more than once but under ten times. The DNA for the CDR3 is TGTGCCAGCAGTTTCAGCTGGGCCACAGATACGCAGTATTTT. Its translation is CASSFSWATDTQYF. The J gene is TRBJ2-3, the V gene TRBV12-3 or TRBV12-4; no reliable D call. Trimming took off 3 bases at V and 2 bases at J, with 9 bases between the two ends. The CDR3 consists of 14 residues.

This clonotype has a handful of counts. This sequence joins TRBV24-1 and TRBJ2-3, with D unresolved. Trimming shortened V by 6 bases and J by 6 bases, and 12 bases separated the two germline ends. Per germline, CDR1 KGHDR and CDR2 SFDVKD. The CDR3 has 13 residues. The CDR3 coding sequence is TGTGCCACCAGTCAGTATAAGTGGGATACGCAGTATTTT. Protein: CATSQYKWDTQYF.

J is TRBJ2-1 and V is TRBV29-1; D is unclear. The J call is doubtful: the DNA matches TRBJ2-7 better. This CDR3 comprises 12 residues. Germline CDR1 and CDR2: SQVTM and ANQGSEA. CDR3 DNA sequence: TGCAGCGTGTGGATCTCCTACAATGAGCAGTACTTC. Translation: CSVWISYNEQYF.

V usage is TRBV11-2 and J usage is TRBJ2-5; D ambiguous. The J call may be in error: the DNA end matches TRBJ2-7 better. Per germline, CDR1 SGHAT and CDR2 FQNNGV. The length of the CDR3 is 14 residues. CDR3 DNA: TGTGCCAGCAGCCCAATCCGCAGCCGGTACGAGCAGTACTTC. It codes for CASSPIRSRYEQYF.

The chain employs TRBV4-3 and TRBJ2-3; the D gene could be TRBD1 or TRBD2 (5 bases each). V lost 0 bases to trimming and J lost 3 bases, with 13 bases between them. The CDR3 spans 16 residues. Germline values: CDR1 LGHNA, CDR2 YSLEER. CDR3 bases: TGCGCCAGCAGCCAAGATCTGGGACGAGAGACAGATACGCAGTATTTT. Translated: CASSQDLGRETDTQYF.

This chain joins TRBV12-3 or TRBV12-4 and TRBJ2-3; 12 bases fit TRBD2. V was pared by 5 bases and J by 3 bases, with 15 bases of the junction left unmatched. The CDR3 consists of 19 residues. The CDR3 coding sequence is TGTGCCAGCAGTCGTGGGGGACGGTGGACTAGCGGGGAAACAGATACGCAGTATTTT. It codes for CASSRGGRWTSGETDTQYF.